The 3 T cell receptor beta chains below were found in one sample sequenced in a study of T cells in Graves' hyperthyroidism and ophthalmopathy. Using RNA transcripts as the source, TCR beta CDR3 regions were amplified. HTBI primers were used for first-round RT-PCR of the TCR CDR3. MiXCR, applied by TCRdb to the multiplex PCR reads, yields one record per CDR3 protein. The table shows under 350,000 distinct CDR3 sequences, with around 20% occurring only once. Input material: blood. These receptor sequences come from a woman in her 50s with Graves' hyperthyroidism.

With respect to this clonotype: A much larger clone differs by one base, so this may be a read error. This chain's CDR3 is CASSLRGRGEQYF. The CDR3 bases are TGTGCCAGCAGTTTAAGGGGGCGGGGTGAGCAGTACTTC. V and J are TRBV12-3 or TRBV12-4 and TRBJ2-7, with D perhaps matching TRBD1 (7 bases). V was clipped by 2 bases and J by 7 bases, with 12 bases between them. The CDR3 consists of 13 residues.

This clonotype has a handful of counts. The chain couples TRBV20-1 to TRBJ1-1, with D maybe TRBD1 (6 bases). Trimming stripped 4 bases from V and 1 base from J, with 7 bases between. The CDR3 runs to 12 residues. Germline V gene lookup returns CDR1 DFQATT and CDR2 SNEGSKA (reference sequence). In DNA form, the CDR3 reads TGCAGTGCTACCAGGGGGAACACTGAAGCTTTCTTT. Translation: CSATRGNTEAFF.

This clonotype was recorded only once. A single base separates this from a much larger clone, so it may be a read error. The CDR3 bases are TGCCCCAGCAGCCGCGGGCCGTCTGCTGAAGCTTTCTTT. It encodes CPSSRGPSAEAFF. The chain recombines TRBV5-1 with TRBJ1-1; no clear D gene. There are 13 residues in the CDR3. The germline V gene encodes CDR1 SGHRS and CDR2 YFSETQ.